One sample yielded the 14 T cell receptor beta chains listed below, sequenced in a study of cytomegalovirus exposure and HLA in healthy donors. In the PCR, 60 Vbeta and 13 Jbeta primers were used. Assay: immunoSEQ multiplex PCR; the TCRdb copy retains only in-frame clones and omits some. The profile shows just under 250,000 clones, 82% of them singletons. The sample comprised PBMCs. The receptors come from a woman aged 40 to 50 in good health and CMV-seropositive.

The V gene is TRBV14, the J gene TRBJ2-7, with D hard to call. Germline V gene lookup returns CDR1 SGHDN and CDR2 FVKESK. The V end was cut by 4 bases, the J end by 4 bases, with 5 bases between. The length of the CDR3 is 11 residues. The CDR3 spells CASSLLYEQYF. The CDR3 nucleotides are TGTGCCAGCAGCCTATTGTACGAGCAGTACTTC.

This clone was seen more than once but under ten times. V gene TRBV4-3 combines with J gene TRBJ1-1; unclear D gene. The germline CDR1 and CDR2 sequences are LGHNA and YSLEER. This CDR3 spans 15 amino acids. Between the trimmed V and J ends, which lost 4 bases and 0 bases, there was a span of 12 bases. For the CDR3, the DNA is TGCGCCAGCAGCCGAAGCGGACGCATGAACACTGAAGCTTTCTTT. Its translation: CASSRSGRMNTEAFF.

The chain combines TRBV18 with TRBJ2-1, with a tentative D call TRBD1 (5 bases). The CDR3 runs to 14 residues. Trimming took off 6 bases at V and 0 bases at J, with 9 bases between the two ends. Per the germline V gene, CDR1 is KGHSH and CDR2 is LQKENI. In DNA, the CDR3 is TGTGCCAGCTCGGCGGACATCTCCTACAATGAGCAGTTCTTC. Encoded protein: CASSADISYNEQFF.

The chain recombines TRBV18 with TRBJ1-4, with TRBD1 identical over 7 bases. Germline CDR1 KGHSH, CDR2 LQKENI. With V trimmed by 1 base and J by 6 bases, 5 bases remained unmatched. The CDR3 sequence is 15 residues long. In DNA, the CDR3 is TGTGCCAGCTCACCACAGTGGGACAGCTATGAAAAACTGTTTTTT. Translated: CASSPQWDSYEKLFF.

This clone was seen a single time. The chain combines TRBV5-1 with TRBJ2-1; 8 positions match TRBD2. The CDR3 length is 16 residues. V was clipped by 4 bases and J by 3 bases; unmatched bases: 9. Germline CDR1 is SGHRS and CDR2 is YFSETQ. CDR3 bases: TGCGCCAGCAGCAGTAGCGGGAATTCCGACTACAATGAGCAGTTCTTC. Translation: CASSSSGNSDYNEQFF.

The CDR3 DNA sequence: TGCGCCAGCAGCTTGTTGCAGGGGAGTGAAAAACTGTTTTTT. Protein: CASSLLQGSEKLFF. The chain links TRBV5-1 to TRBJ1-4; possibly TRBD1 for D (6 bases). The germline V and J ends were trimmed by 1 base and 7 bases, with 11 bases remaining between them. The CDR3 extends over 14 amino acids. Germline V gives CDR1 SGHRS, CDR2 YFSETQ.

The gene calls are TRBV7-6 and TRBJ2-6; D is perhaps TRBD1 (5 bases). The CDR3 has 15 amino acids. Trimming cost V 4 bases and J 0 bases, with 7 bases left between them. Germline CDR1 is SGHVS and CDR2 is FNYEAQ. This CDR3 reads CASSSDSSGANVLTF. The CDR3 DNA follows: TGTGCCAGCAGCTCTGACAGCTCTGGGGCCAACGTCCTGACTTTC.

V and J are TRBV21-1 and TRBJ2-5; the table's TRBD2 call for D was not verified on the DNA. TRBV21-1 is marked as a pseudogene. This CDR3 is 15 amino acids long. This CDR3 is CASSKGPGRRETQYF. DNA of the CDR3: TGTGCCAGCAGCAAAGGTCCAGGGAGGAGGGAGACCCAGTACTTC.

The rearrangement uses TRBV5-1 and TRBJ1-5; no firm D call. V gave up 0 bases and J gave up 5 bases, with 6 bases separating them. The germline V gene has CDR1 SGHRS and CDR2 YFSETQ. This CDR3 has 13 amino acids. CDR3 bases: TGCGCCAGCAGCTTGGGCGCCGATCAGCCCCAGCATTTT. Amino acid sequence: CASSLGADQPQHF.

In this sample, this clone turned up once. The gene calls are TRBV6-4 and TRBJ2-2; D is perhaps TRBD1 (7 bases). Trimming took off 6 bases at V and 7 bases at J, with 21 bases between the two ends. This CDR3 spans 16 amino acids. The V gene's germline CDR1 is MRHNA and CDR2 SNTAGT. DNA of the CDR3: TGTGCCAGCAGCCTCCTTGGAGGGGGCGTCGGCGGGGAGCTGTTTTTT. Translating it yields CASSLLGGGVGGELFF.

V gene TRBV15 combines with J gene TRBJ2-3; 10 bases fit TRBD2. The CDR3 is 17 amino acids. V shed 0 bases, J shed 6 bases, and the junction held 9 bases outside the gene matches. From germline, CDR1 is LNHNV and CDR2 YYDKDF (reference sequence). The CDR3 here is CATSRDRASGSGDTQYF. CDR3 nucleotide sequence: TGTGCCACCAGCAGAGATCGGGCTAGCGGGAGCGGGGATACGCAGTATTTT. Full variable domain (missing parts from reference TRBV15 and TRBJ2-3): DAMVIQNPRYQVTQFGKPVTLSCSQTLNHNVMYWYQQKSSQAPKLLFHYYDKDFNNEADTPDNFQSRRPNTSFCFLDIRSPGLGDTAMYLCATSRDRASGSGDTQYFGPGTRLTVL.

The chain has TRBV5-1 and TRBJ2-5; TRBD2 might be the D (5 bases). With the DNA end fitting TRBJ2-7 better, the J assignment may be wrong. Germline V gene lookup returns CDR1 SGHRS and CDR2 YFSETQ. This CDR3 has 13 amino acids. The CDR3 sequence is CASSLNRGHEQYF. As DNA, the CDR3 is TGCGCCAGCAGCTTGAATCGAGGGCACGAGCAGTACTTC.

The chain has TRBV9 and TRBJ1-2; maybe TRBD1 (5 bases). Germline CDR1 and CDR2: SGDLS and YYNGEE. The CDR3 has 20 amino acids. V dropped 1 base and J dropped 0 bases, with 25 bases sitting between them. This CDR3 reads CASSVQDGGFIGRANYGYTF. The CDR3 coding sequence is TGTGCCAGCAGCGTACAGGACGGGGGTTTTATAGGGAGGGCTAACTATGGCTACACCTTC. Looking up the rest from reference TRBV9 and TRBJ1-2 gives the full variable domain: DSGVTQTPKHLITATGQRVTLRCSPRSGDLSVYWYQQSLDQGLQFLIQYYNGEERAKGNILERFSAQQFPDLHSELNLSSLELGDSALYFCASSVQDGGFIGRANYGYTFGSGTRLTVV.

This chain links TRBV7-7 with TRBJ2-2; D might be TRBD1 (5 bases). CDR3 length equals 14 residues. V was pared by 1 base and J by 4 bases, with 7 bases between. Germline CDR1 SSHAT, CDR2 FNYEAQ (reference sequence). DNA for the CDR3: TGTGCCAGCAGCTTAGAGGGGATCACCGGGGAGCTGTTTTTT. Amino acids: CASSLEGITGELFF.